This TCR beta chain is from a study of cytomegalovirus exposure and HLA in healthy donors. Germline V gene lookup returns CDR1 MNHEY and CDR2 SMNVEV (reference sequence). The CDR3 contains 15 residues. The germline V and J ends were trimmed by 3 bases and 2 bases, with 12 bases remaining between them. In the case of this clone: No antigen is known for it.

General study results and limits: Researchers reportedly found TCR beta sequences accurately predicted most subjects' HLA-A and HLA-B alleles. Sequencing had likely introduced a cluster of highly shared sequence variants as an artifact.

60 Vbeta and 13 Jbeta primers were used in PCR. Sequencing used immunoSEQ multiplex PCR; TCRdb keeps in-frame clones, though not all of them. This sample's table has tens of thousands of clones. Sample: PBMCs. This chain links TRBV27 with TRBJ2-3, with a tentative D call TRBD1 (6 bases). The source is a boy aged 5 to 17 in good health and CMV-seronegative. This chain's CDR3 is CASSLRDTFTDTQYF. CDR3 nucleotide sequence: TGTGCCAGCAGTTTGAGGGACACCTTCACAGATACGCAGTATTTT.